A single sample is the source of the 25 T cell receptor beta chains below, sequenced in a study of blood T cell repertoires in COVID-19. The table came from immunoSEQ multiplex PCR; TCRdb's copy has only in-frame clones and leaves some out. The sample includes approximately 180,000 clones, 90% of them seen just once. Sequenced sample: peripheral blood. All receptors derive from a man aged 50-60 years with acute or convalescent COVID-19.

V and J are TRBV7-9 and TRBJ1-1; D is undetermined. The germline V gene encodes CDR1 SEHNR and CDR2 FQNEAQ (reference sequence). Deletions cut 1 base from V and 10 bases from J, with 10 bases between. The CDR3 runs 12 residues. CDR3 region: CASSLVASGAFF. DNA of the CDR3: TGTGCCAGCAGCTTAGTCGCGTCAGGAGCTTTCTTT.

The gene calls are TRBV4-2 and TRBJ2-5; 7 nucleotides match TRBD1. The CDR3 covers 14 residues. Germline CDR1 reads LGHNA; CDR2 reads YNFKEQ. With 0 bases clipped from V and 2 bases from J, the junction kept 0 bases outside the gene matches. CDR3 in DNA: TGTGCCAGCAGCCAAGAGGGACAGCAAGAGACCCAGTACTTC. Its protein product is CASSQEGQQETQYF.

This clone was detected a few times. The V and J genes are TRBV7-8 and TRBJ2-3; D possibly corresponds to TRBD2 (6 bases). V was trimmed by 4 bases and J by 2 bases, leaving 10 bases between them. The CDR3 extends over 14 amino acids. Germline assignment: CDR1 SGHVS and CDR2 FQNEAQ. CDR3 sequence (DNA): TGTGCCAGCAGCTGGAGGGACTTCACAGATACGCAGTATTTT. Translation: CASSWRDFTDTQYF.

V and J are TRBV4-3 and TRBJ2-3; D is possibly TRBD2 (7 bases). V was cut by 3 bases and J by 0 bases, with 16 bases left in between. The CDR3 has 17 residues. Germline CDR1 reads LGHNA; CDR2 reads YSLEER. CDR3 DNA sequence: TGCGCCAGCAGCCAGGGGTACGGGGGGCGGAGCACAGATACGCAGTATTTT. This gives the protein CASSQGYGGRSTDTQYF.

The rearrangement joins TRBV28 to TRBJ1-1, with unresolved D. V lost 6 bases to trimming and J lost 1 base, with 9 bases between them. This CDR3 spans 13 amino acids. CDR1 is MDHEN and CDR2 is SYDVKM in the germline V gene. The DNA of the CDR3 is TGTGCCAGCAGCGTACCCGGGAACACTGAAGCTTTCTTT. Translation: CASSVPGNTEAFF. Using reference TRBV28 and TRBJ1-1 for the parts outside the CDR3, the full variable domain is DVKVTQSSRYLVKRTGEKVFLECVQDMDHENMFWYRQDPGLGLRLIYFSYDVKMKEKGDIPEGYSVSREKKERFSLILESASTNQTSMYLCASSVPGNTEAFFGQGTRLTVV.

The chain is built from TRBV19 and TRBJ1-2; D is perhaps TRBD1 (6 bases). Trimming removed 5 bases at V and 4 bases at J, with 17 bases between. Germline V gene sequence: CDR1 LNHDA, CDR2 SQIVND (reference sequence). CDR3 length equals 15 residues. CDR3 in amino acids: CASSEAGTRGYGYTF. The CDR3 nucleotides are TGTGCCAGTAGTGAAGCCGGGACACGGGGCTATGGCTACACCTTC.

The gene calls are TRBV6-5 and TRBJ2-2; D is unresolved. CDR3 size: 13 residues. V was pared by 5 bases and J by 5 bases, with 9 bases between. Germline CDR1 reads MNHEY; CDR2 reads SVGAGI. The CDR3 sequence is CASSPRFTGELFF. Here the CDR3 DNA reads TGTGCCAGCAGTCCCAGGTTTACCGGGGAGCTGTTTTTT.

J is TRBJ1-6 and V is TRBV7-2; TRBD1 aligns across 8 bases. The CDR3 covers 17 residues. CDR1 is SGHTA, CDR2 FQGNSA, per germline. V dropped 3 bases and J dropped 7; count of bases not matched to a gene: 11. The CDR3 bases are TGTGCCAGCAGCTTGACTTTTAGGACAGGGTCGAATTCACCCCTCCACTTT. Protein product: CASSLTFRTGSNSPLHF.

The chain uses TRBV7-2 and TRBJ2-5; 8 positions match TRBD2. Germline V CDR1 and CDR2: SGHTA, FQGNSA. V was pared by 5 bases and J by 5 bases, with 10 bases of the junction left unmatched. CDR3 size: 15 residues. CDR3 DNA: TGTGCCAGCAGCACACCACGGACTAGCTTCGAGACCCAGTACTTC. It is translated as CASSTPRTSFETQYF.

The rearrangement joins TRBV28 to TRBJ1-5, with D unresolved. Trimming left V 6 bases short and J 3 bases short, with 12 bases between. The CDR3 totals 14 residues. Per germline, CDR1 MDHEN and CDR2 SYDVKM. CDR3 coding DNA: TGTGCCAGCAGGGCGGGTACTAACAATCAGCCCCAGCATTTT. Translation gives CASRAGTNNQPQHF.

This chain joins TRBV6-1 and TRBJ2-4; D remains unclear. CDR1 and CDR2 from the germline V gene are MNHNS and SASEGT. The CDR3 has 16 residues. Trimming cost V 1 base and J 0 bases, with 10 bases left between them. Written as DNA, the CDR3 is TGTGCCAGCAGTGAAGATCTCAGTAAAGCCAAAAACATTCAGTACTTC. It codes for CASSEDLSKAKNIQYF.

This rearrangement joins TRBV9 to TRBJ1-5, with a tentative D call TRBD1 (5 bases). Trimming cost V 4 bases and J 6 bases, with 17 bases left between them. The CDR3 covers 15 residues. CDR1 and CDR2 (germline): SGDLS, YYNGEE. In nucleotides, the CDR3 is TGTGCCAGCAGCCCGGCAGCAGGGATCGGTCAGCCCCAGCATTTT. Protein: CASSPAAGIGQPQHF.

The chain uses TRBV5-1 and TRBJ2-4; TRBD2 aligns across 7 bases. Per germline, CDR1 SGHRS and CDR2 YFSETQ. The CDR3 contains 14 residues. Trimming at V came to 0 bases and at J to 6 bases, leaving 3 bases not matched to a gene. The CDR3 reads CASSLVGGGNIQYF. CDR3 DNA sequence: TGCGCCAGCAGCTTGGTTGGCGGGGGAAACATTCAGTACTTC.

V gene TRBV5-1 combines with J gene TRBJ2-5; TRBD2 is a possible D gene (6 bases). Germline CDR1 and CDR2: SGHRS and YFSETQ. CDR3 size: 15 residues. V lost 4 bases and J 0 bases, leaving 13 bases between the germline ends. The CDR3 nucleotides read TGCGCCAGCAGCCCGGGAGCTACGTACCAAGAGACCCAGTACTTC. Its translation is CASSPGATYQETQYF.

The rearrangement joins TRBV18 to TRBJ1-6, with TRBD1 matching over 8 bases. Germline assignment: CDR1 KGHSH and CDR2 LQKENI. With V trimmed by 3 bases and J by 10 bases, 2 bases remained unmatched. The CDR3 consists of 13 residues. CDR3 protein: CASSPTGESPLHF. The CDR3, as DNA: TGTGCCAGCTCACCGACAGGGGAATCACCCCTCCACTTT.

The V and J genes are TRBV10-3 and TRBJ1-2; the D gene is possibly TRBD1 (6 bases). Per germline, CDR1 ENHRY and CDR2 SYGVKD. This CDR3 is 13 amino acids long. Trimming removed 10 bases from V and 1 base from J, with 13 bases in between. As DNA, the CDR3 is TGTGCCAGTTCGATGGACAGTAACTATGGCTACACCTTC. As protein: CASSMDSNYGYTF.

V usage is TRBV7-2 and J usage is TRBJ2-3, with D possibly TRBD2 on 6 matching bases. In germline, CDR1 is SGHTA, CDR2 FQGNSA. The V end lost 5 bases, the J end lost 8 bases, and 26 bases lay between the germline ends. The CDR3 length is 17 residues. The CDR3: CASSPPQAGGVKGTQYF. The CDR3 nucleotides are TGTGCCAGCAGCCCGCCCCAGGCCGGGGGTGTCAAGGGTACGCAGTATTTT.

This chain links TRBV11-3 with TRBJ2-1; D possibly corresponds to TRBD1 (6 bases). Trimming shortened V by 7 bases and J by 2 bases, and 6 bases separated the two germline ends. CDR3 length: 12 residues. Germline assignment: CDR1 SGHNT and CDR2 YENEEA. The CDR3 spells CASKGAYNEQFF. For the CDR3, the DNA is TGTGCCAGCAAGGGGGCCTACAATGAGCAGTTCTTC.

This CDR3 is CASSFSAGDEQYF. CDR3 sequence (DNA): TGTGCCAGCAGCTTTTCGGCGGGAGATGAGCAGTACTTC. The chain combines TRBV7-2 with TRBJ2-7; 7 bases line up with TRBD2. This CDR3 has 13 residues. CDR1 SGHTA and CDR2 FQGNSA come from the germline V gene. V was clipped by 3 bases and J by 7 bases; unmatched bases: 6.

This clone came up once. The chain couples TRBV29-1 to TRBJ2-2; a possible D gene is TRBD2 (7 bases). This CDR3 region has 15 residues. V gave up 4 bases and J gave up 9 bases, with 21 bases separating them. Germline V gene lookup returns CDR1 SQVTM and CDR2 ANQGSEA. As DNA, the CDR3 is TGCAGCGTTGGTAGTTGGGGGGGGCAAGATCGGGAGCTGTTTTTT. Translating it yields CSVGSWGGQDRELFF.

This sequence joins TRBV7-8 and TRBJ2-7; TRBD1 aligns across 9 bases. The V and J ends lost 5 bases and 2 bases, in that order; junction bases with no gene match: 13. Germline CDR1 reads SGHVS; CDR2 reads FQNEAQ. The CDR3 consists of 17 residues. The CDR3 bases are TGTGCCAGCAGCCCAGCCTCCGGGACAGGGTCGCCCTACGAGCAGTACTTC. This sequence encodes CASSPASGTGSPYEQYF.

Here the CDR3 reads CASSIGTGGQETQYF. CDR3 sequence (DNA): TGCGCCAGCAGCATAGGGACAGGGGGACAAGAGACCCAGTACTTC. The chain links TRBV5-1 to TRBJ2-5, with 11 bases aligning to TRBD1. Germline V gene data show CDR1 as SGHRS and CDR2 as YFSETQ. V gave up 4 bases and J gave up 2 bases; unmatched junction bases: 4. This CDR3 is built from 15 residues.

The chain is built from TRBV28 and TRBJ2-2, with 7 bases that match TRBD1. This CDR3 spans 17 amino acids. Trimming at V came to 6 bases and at J to 6 bases, leaving 16 bases not matched to a gene. Per germline, CDR1 MDHEN and CDR2 SYDVKM. CDR3: CASRSRTGANFAGELFF. The CDR3 DNA reads TGTGCCAGCAGATCAAGGACAGGAGCAAATTTTGCCGGGGAGCTGTTTTTT.

This clone was counted a single time. This chain joins TRBV27 and TRBJ1-3; 7 bases agree with TRBD1. The CDR3 is made up of 15 amino acids. The germline V gene encodes CDR1 MNHEY and CDR2 SMNVEV (reference sequence). Germline trimming cut 4 bases from V and 2 bases from J; bases unmatched to any gene: 5. The CDR3 DNA is TGTGCCAGCAGTTCCGAGGGGGCGACTGGAAACACCATATATTTT. It yields the protein CASSSEGATGNTIYF.

The chain joins TRBV11-3 to TRBJ2-7, with D perhaps matching TRBD1 (8 bases). The CDR3 sequence is 15 residues long. V was shortened by 3 bases and J by 7 bases, with 19 bases between the two germline ends. Germline values: CDR1 SGHNT, CDR2 YENEEA. CDR3 nucleotide sequence: TGTGCCAGCAGCTTTGGGGGGGACAGGCAAGGGGAGCAGTACTTC. It yields the protein CASSFGGDRQGEQYF.